Presented here are 30 T cell receptor beta chains from one specimen sequenced in a study of control samples from healthy donors and cancer patients. Only in-frame clones appear in the TCRdb table, and some are missing; sequencing was by immunoSEQ multiplex PCR. The sample lists 150,000 to 200,000 clones, nearly 90% occurring once. The sample comprised blood. These receptor sequences come from a woman aged 45-65 years in good health.

V usage is TRBV6-6 and J usage is TRBJ1-4; no clear D gene. The length of the CDR3 is 15 residues. Trimming pared 0 bases from V and 7 bases from J, leaving 12 bases between. Germline loops: CDR1 MNHNY, CDR2 SVGAGI (reference sequence). CDR3 bases: TGTGCCAGCAGTTACTCAGGGCCACGGGTTGAAAAACTGTTTTTT. This encodes CASSYSGPRVEKLFF.

CDR3 sequence (DNA): TGTGCCAGCAGTTTACGGGGCACGAACACCGGGGAGCTGTTTTTT. Its translation: CASSLRGTNTGELFF. V usage is TRBV27 and J usage is TRBJ2-2, with D tentatively TRBD1 or TRBD2 (5 bases each). The ends were cut back, 2 bases at V and 0 bases at J, with 7 bases in the middle. Germline-derived CDR1 and CDR2 are MNHEY and SMNVEV (reference sequence). The CDR3 runs to 15 residues.

Note on this clone: The sample contains more than one DNA sequence encoding this CDR3. The V and J genes are TRBV29-1 and TRBJ1-1; no definite D call. The CDR3 sequence is 15 residues long. Trimming pared 4 bases from V and 0 bases from J, leaving 15 bases between. Germline lookup yields CDR1 SQVTM and CDR2 ANQGSEA. The CDR3 loop reads CSVGRRTVMNTEAFF. The CDR3 DNA reads TGCAGCGTTGGTCGACGGACGGTCATGAACACTGAAGCTTTCTTT. Full variable domain (remainder filled in from reference TRBV29-1 and TRBJ1-1): SAVISQKPSRDICQRGTSLTIQCQVDSQVTMMFWYRQQPGQSLTLIATANQGSEATYESGFVIDKFPISRPNLTFSTLTVSNMSPEDSSIYLCSVGRRTVMNTEAFFGQGTRLTVV.

The J gene is TRBJ1-3, the V gene TRBV13, with TRBD1 as a possible D gene (5 bases). Germline loops: CDR1 PRHDT, CDR2 FYEKMQ (reference sequence). The CDR3 spans 15 residues. The germline V and J ends were trimmed by 5 bases and 0 bases, with 11 bases remaining between them. DNA of the CDR3: TGTGCCAGCAGCCCAGGGACGGCCTCTGGAAACACCATATATTTT. Translated: CASSPGTASGNTIYF. The variable domain in full, with the rest retrieved from reference TRBV13 and TRBJ1-3, is AAGVIQSPRHLIKEKRETATLKCYPIPRHDTVYWYQQGPGQDPQFLISFYEKMQSDKGSIPDRFSAQQFSDYHSELNMSSLELGDSALYFCASSPGTASGNTIYFGEGSWLTVV.

The V and J genes are TRBV5-4 and TRBJ1-2; 9 nucleotides agree with TRBD1. This CDR3 is 16 amino acids long. The germline V gene encodes CDR1 SGHNT and CDR2 YYREEE (reference sequence). V was clipped by 1 base and J by 12 bases; unmatched bases: 16. The CDR3: CASSLFSSTGGANNTF. As DNA, the CDR3 is TGTGCCAGCAGCTTGTTTAGTTCAACAGGGGGCGCAAACAACACCTTC. Based on the CDR3 plus reference TRBV5-4 and TRBJ1-2, the full variable domain is ETGVTQSPTHLIKTRGQQVTLRCSSQSGHNTVSWYQQALGQGPQFIFQYYREEENGRGNFPPRFSGLQFPNYSSELNVNALELDDSALYLCASSLFSSTGGANNTFGSGTRLTVV.

Details on this clone: Within the sample, other DNA sequences also encode this same CDR3. V gene TRBV18 combines with J gene TRBJ1-1; 10 bases fit TRBD1. Unmatched junction bases numbered 6, after V lost 3 bases and J lost 2 bases. CDR1 KGHSH and CDR2 LQKENI come from the germline V gene. This CDR3 is built from 16 residues. The CDR3 sequence: CASSPFRDRGNTEAFF. CDR3 DNA: TGTGCCAGCTCACCTTTCCGGGACAGGGGAAACACTGAAGCTTTCTTT.

V usage is TRBV15 and J usage is TRBJ2-2; D is undetermined. Germline CDR1 reads LNHNV; CDR2 reads YYDKDF (reference sequence). The CDR3 consists of 14 residues. Trimming took 8 bases from V and 1 from J, leaving 11 bases between them. The CDR3 bases are TGTGCCACCGCAATTATGGGGAACACCGGGGAGCTGTTTTTT. Translated: CATAIMGNTGELFF. Filled out from reference TRBV15 and TRBJ2-2, the complete variable domain reads DAMVIQNPRYQVTQFGKPVTLSCSQTLNHNVMYWYQQKSSQAPKLLFHYYDKDFNNEADTPDNFQSRRPNTSFCFLDIRSPGLGDTAMYLCATAIMGNTGELFFGEGSRLTVL.

The J gene is TRBJ2-1, the V gene TRBV6-6; TRBD2 agrees at 8 bases. Germline V gives CDR1 MNHNY, CDR2 SVGAGI (reference sequence). CDR3 length equals 17 residues. Trimming took 5 bases from V and 0 from J; bases not matched to a gene: 9. The CDR3 nucleotides read TGTGCCAGCAGTCCCCTCGGGGGGGGACTCTCCTACAATGAGCAGTTCTTC. It specifies CASSPLGGGLSYNEQFF.

This clone has just a few counts. The rearrangement uses TRBV4-1 and TRBJ1-3; D is unclear. Germline V gene data show CDR1 as MGHRA and CDR2 as YSYEKL. CDR3 length: 16 amino acids. V was pared by 2 bases and J by 0 bases, with 11 bases between. CDR3: CASSQPWMSSGNTIYF. CDR3 nucleotides: TGCGCCAGCAGCCAACCATGGATGAGCTCTGGAAACACCATATATTTT.

The chain is built from TRBV6-8 and TRBJ2-3; TRBD2 matches 7 bases. Trimming removed 2 bases from V and 0 bases from J; junction bases left unmatched: 14. This CDR3 comprises 19 residues. CDR1 and CDR2 (germline): MNHGY, SAAAGT. CDR3 amino acids: CASSYPRSSSGPSTDTQYF. The CDR3 DNA reads as TGTGCCAGCAGTTACCCTCGTAGCTCTAGCGGACCGAGCACAGATACGCAGTATTTT.

J is TRBJ2-5 and V is TRBV3-1 (or the pseudogene TRBV3-2), with 9 bases identical to TRBD2. V shed 4 bases and J 5 bases; nucleotides not matched to a gene: 11. The CDR3 has 16 amino acids. CDR1 and CDR2 from the germline V gene are LGHDT and YNNKEL (reference sequence). The CDR3 sequence is CASSRGSGGARETQYF. CDR3 DNA sequence: TGTGCCAGCAGCCGGGGTAGCGGGGGCGCCCGGGAGACCCAGTACTTC.

This rearrangement joins TRBV7-3 to TRBJ1-1; 7 bases fit TRBD1. This CDR3 contains 14 residues. Per germline, CDR1 SGHTA and CDR2 FQGTGA. V gave up 5 bases and J gave up 1 base; unmatched junction bases: 4. The CDR3 protein is CASSPQGGNTEAFF. DNA of the CDR3: TGTGCCAGCAGCCCGCAGGGGGGGAACACTGAAGCTTTCTTT.

The J gene is TRBJ1-4, the V gene TRBV15, with D perhaps matching TRBD1 (6 bases). With 2 bases removed from V and 7 bases from J, the gap between germline ends came to 20 bases. Germline loops: CDR1 LNHNV, CDR2 YYDKDF (reference sequence). The CDR3 covers 17 residues. CDR3 sequence: CATSRLLGGLLSEKLFF. The CDR3 DNA follows: TGTGCCACCAGCAGATTATTAGGGGGGTTGTTGAGTGAAAAACTGTTTTTT.

This chain joins TRBV14 and TRBJ2-5, with 15 bases matching TRBD2. Trimming took 6 bases from V and 3 from J; bases not matched to a gene: 2. The germline V gene has CDR1 SGHDN and CDR2 FVKESK. The CDR3 has 15 residues. CDR3 bases: TGTGCCAGCAGTCGGACTAGCGGGGGGGAAGAGACCCAGTACTTC. It yields the protein CASSRTSGGEETQYF. The variable domain in full, completed from reference TRBV14 and TRBJ2-5, reads EAGVTQFPSHSVIEKGQTVTLRCDPISGHDNLYWYRRVMGKEIKFLLHFVKESKQDESGMPNNRFLAERTGGTYSTLKVQPAELEDSGVYFCASSRTSGGEETQYFGPGTRLLVL.

The chain links TRBV5-4 to TRBJ1-1, with unresolved D. V lost 2 bases, J lost 0 bases, and 11 bases lay in between. This CDR3 is built from 15 residues. The germline CDR1 and CDR2 sequences are SGHNT and YYREEE (reference sequence). The CDR3: CASSFPRGMNTEAFF. The CDR3 DNA is TGTGCCAGCAGCTTCCCCCGGGGTATGAACACTGAAGCTTTCTTT.

In nucleotides, the CDR3 is TGTGCCAGCAGCTGGCTGGGGGACGGCTACACCTTC. As protein: CASSWLGDGYTF. The genes are TRBV11-2 and TRBJ1-2; D perhaps matches TRBD1 (5 bases). This CDR3 region has 12 residues. V dropped 4 bases and J dropped 8 bases, with 11 bases sitting between them. From germline, CDR1 is SGHAT and CDR2 FQNNGV.

This chain uses TRBV5-1 with TRBJ2-3; 8 positions agree with TRBD2. There are 15 residues in the CDR3. Per the germline V gene, CDR1 is SGHRS and CDR2 is YFSETQ. V lost 2 bases to trimming and J lost 1 base; unmatched junction nucleotides: 3. The CDR3 DNA sequence: TGCGCCAGCAGCTTTAGCGGGGACCGCACAGATACGCAGTATTTT. Encoded protein: CASSFSGDRTDTQYF.

This chain joins TRBV3-1 (or the pseudogene TRBV3-2) and TRBJ1-2, with D hard to call. Between the trimmed V and J ends, which lost 0 bases and 0 bases, there was a span of 8 bases. The CDR3 is 15 amino acids. In germline, CDR1 is LGHDT, CDR2 YNNKEL (reference sequence). The CDR3 loop reads CASSQEQTANYGYTF. CDR3 in DNA: TGTGCCAGCAGCCAAGAACAGACCGCTAACTATGGCTACACCTTC.

The CDR3 here is CASSNKLAGNKETQYF. CDR3 DNA sequence: TGTGCCAGTAGTAATAAACTAGCGGGGAATAAAGAGACCCAGTACTTC. V and J are TRBV19 and TRBJ2-5, with 10 bases aligning to TRBD2. CDR1 is LNHDA and CDR2 is SQIVND in the germline V gene (reference sequence). This CDR3 contains 16 residues. J lost 3 bases, V lost 4 bases, and 8 bases had no gene match.

This chain uses TRBV11-3 with TRBJ2-3, with D perhaps TRBD2 (5 bases). V was clipped by 1 base and J by 4 bases, with 9 bases between them. CDR3 length: 14 residues. Looked up from germline, CDR1 is SGHNT and CDR2 is YENEEA. CDR3 sequence: CASSLGTPPDTQYF. The CDR3 nucleotides are TGTGCCAGCAGCTTAGGGACTCCGCCAGATACGCAGTATTTT.

This rearrangement joins TRBV6-5 to TRBJ1-1; D is perhaps TRBD1 (5 bases). The CDR3 sequence is 13 residues long. Deletions cut 2 bases from V and 1 base from J, with 5 bases between. Germline lookup yields CDR1 MNHEY and CDR2 SVGAGI. The CDR3 nucleotides are TGTGCCAGCAGTTACGGACAGAACACTGAAGCTTTCTTT. Translation: CASSYGQNTEAFF.

The chain combines TRBV6-6 with TRBJ1-4, with 10 bases aligning to TRBD1. Germline V gene lookup returns CDR1 MNHNY and CDR2 SVGAGI (reference sequence). This CDR3 has 16 residues. Trimming at V came to 1 base and at J to 4 bases, leaving 3 bases not matched to a gene. CDR3 nucleotides: TGTGCCAGCAGTTACTTCGACAGGGGGCGTAATGAAAAACTGTTTTTT. Its protein is CASSYFDRGRNEKLFF.

The chain is built from TRBV4-1 and TRBJ1-4; D is unclear. The CDR3 runs to 16 residues. In germline, CDR1 is MGHRA, CDR2 YSYEKL. The V gene lost 5 bases and the J gene lost 7 bases, with 20 bases spanning the gap. The DNA for the CDR3 is TGCGCCAGCAGCGGAATTGGGCGTGAGATGGGTGAAAAACTGTTTTTT. Encoded protein: CASSGIGREMGEKLFF.

The genes are TRBV23-1 and TRBJ1-5; 7 bases are a match to TRBD1. TRBV23-1 carries the ORF label, with uncertain function. The CDR3 contains 14 residues. The J segment lost 5 bases and the V segment lost 8 bases, leaving 9 bases of the junction unmatched. DNA of the CDR3: TGCGCCAGCCCTCGACAGGGTACGTATCAGCCCCAGCATTTT. Protein sequence: CASPRQGTYQPQHF.

The V and J genes are TRBV6-2 or TRBV6-3 and TRBJ1-2; D gene unclear. Trimming removed 2 bases at V and 7 bases at J, with 14 bases between. The germline V gene encodes CDR1 MNHEY and CDR2 SVGEGT. The CDR3 spans 14 residues. DNA of the CDR3: TGTGCCAGCAGTTACACCTCGGGTCCGCCTGGCTACACCTTC. Protein: CASSYTSGPPGYTF.

V usage is TRBV7-3 and J usage is TRBJ2-3; TRBD2 agrees at 9 bases. Germline V CDR1 and CDR2: SGHTA, FQGTGA. This CDR3 comprises 15 residues. V lost 5 bases and J lost 2; bases outside the gene matches: 5. In nucleotides, the CDR3 is TGTGCCAGCAGCACGAGCGGGGGGAACACAGATACGCAGTATTTT. Translation: CASSTSGGNTDTQYF.

V and J are TRBV5-1 and TRBJ1-1; 10 bases agree with TRBD1. Trimming took 7 bases from V and 3 from J; bases not matched to a gene: 6. This CDR3 is 14 amino acids long. Germline V gene sequence: CDR1 SGHRS, CDR2 YFSETQ. Written as DNA, the CDR3 is TGCGCCAGCCGCAGACAGGGGGCGGACACTGAAGCTTTCTTT. Translation gives CASRRQGADTEAFF.

This clone was found once. The chain is built from TRBV19 and TRBJ2-7; TRBD1 agrees at 9 bases. V was pared by 4 bases and J by 6 bases, with 7 bases of the junction left unmatched. This CDR3 spans 14 amino acids. Germline CDR1 is LNHDA and CDR2 is SQIVND (reference sequence). The CDR3 DNA is TGTGCCAGTAGTAGAACAGGGGGCGGTTCCGAGCAGTACTTC. Translating it yields CASSRTGGGSEQYF.

The chain uses TRBV18 and TRBJ2-7; D might be TRBD1 (6 bases). CDR1 and CDR2 from the germline V gene are KGHSH and LQKENI. Trimming cost V 6 bases and J 2 bases, with 11 bases left between them. The CDR3 has 13 amino acids. The CDR3 region is CASSLTGTYEQYF. The CDR3 nucleotides are TGTGCCAGCTCGCTCACAGGGACCTACGAGCAGTACTTC.

As regards this clone: Other DNA variants within this sample encode the same CDR3. This chain connects TRBV6-5 to TRBJ1-2; TRBD1 agrees at 7 bases. The length of the CDR3 is 14 residues. V lost 4 bases and J lost 3; bases outside the gene matches: 5. Germline CDR1 MNHEY, CDR2 SVGAGI. The DNA for the CDR3 is TGTGCCAGCAGTTTTTACAGGGGCGACTATGGCTACACCTTC. Translation gives CASSFYRGDYGYTF.